The 5 T cell receptor beta chains below come from one sample, sequenced in a study of T cells in Graves' hyperthyroidism and ophthalmopathy. What was amplified from RNA transcripts were TCR beta CDR3 regions. Researchers ran a first-round RT-PCR on the TCR CDR3 using the HTBI primer set. MiXCR, applied by TCRdb to the multiplex PCR reads, yields one record per CDR3 protein. The table shows fewer than 850,000 distinct CDR3 sequences, with around a sixth occurring only once. The specimen was blood. These receptors were collected from a man over 45 with Graves' hyperthyroidism.

This clonotype was observed many times. This chain joins TRBV3-1 and TRBJ1-5, with no clear D. V lost 0 bases, J lost 7 bases, and 10 bases lay in between. Germline V CDR1 and CDR2: LGHDT, YNNKEL (reference sequence). The CDR3 runs to 14 residues. CDR3: CASSQDLHGQPQHF. CDR3 in DNA: TGTGCCAGCAGCCAAGATTTACACGGCCAGCCCCAGCATTTT.

This clonotype was seen at least ten times. This rearrangement joins TRBV9 to TRBJ2-7, with 9 bases that match TRBD2. There are 17 residues in the CDR3. V was pared by 3 bases and J by 7 bases, with 17 bases of the junction left unmatched. Germline CDR1 and CDR2: SGDLS and YYNGEE. The CDR3 spells CASSAKPSGRTLSEQYF. Here the CDR3 DNA reads TGTGCCAGCAGCGCCAAGCCCAGCGGGAGGACTCTTTCAGAGCAGTACTTC.

This clonotype was counted at least ten times. This chain uses TRBV28 with TRBJ2-1, with TRBD1 identical over 12 bases. Per the germline V gene, CDR1 is MDHEN and CDR2 is SYDVKM. The CDR3 covers 17 residues. V lost 1 base, J lost 8 bases, and 9 bases stayed unmatched. In nucleotides, the CDR3 is TGTGCCAGCAGTTTATTACCGGGACAGGGGGCAGACGATGAGCAGTTCTTC. It translates to CASSLLPGQGADDEQFF. The whole variable domain, filled in from reference TRBV28 and TRBJ2-1, reads DVKVTQSSRYLVKRTGEKVFLECVQDMDHENMFWYRQDPGLGLRLIYFSYDVKMKEKGDIPEGYSVSREKKERFSLILESASTNQTSMYLCASSLLPGQGADDEQFFGPGTRLTVL.

The chain links TRBV27 to TRBJ2-7, with 8 nucleotides matching TRBD2. The CDR3 has 18 amino acids. V gave up 9 bases and J gave up 0 bases; unmatched junction bases: 19. CDR1 and CDR2 (germline): MNHEY, SMNVEV (reference sequence). DNA of the CDR3: TGTGCCAGGACTTTTTTGGCTAGCGGGCTGGCGGGCTCCTACGAGCAGTACTTC. It specifies CARTFLASGLAGSYEQYF.

This clonotype showed up many times. The chain is built from TRBV28 and TRBJ2-5; 7 nucleotides agree with TRBD1. The V segment lost 4 bases and the J segment 1 base; nucleotides outside the gene matches: 6. The V gene's germline CDR1 is MDHEN and CDR2 SYDVKM. The CDR3 sequence is 15 residues long. This CDR3 is CASSSTGAAQETQYF. Written as DNA, the CDR3 is TGTGCCAGCAGTTCAACAGGGGCGGCCCAAGAGACCCAGTACTTC. Using reference TRBV28 and TRBJ2-5 for the parts outside the CDR3, the full variable domain is DVKVTQSSRYLVKRTGEKVFLECVQDMDHENMFWYRQDPGLGLRLIYFSYDVKMKEKGDIPEGYSVSREKKERFSLILESASTNQTSMYLCASSSTGAAQETQYFGPGTRLLVL.